This T cell receptor beta chain was profiled in a study of CD8 T cells in Susac syndrome. This CDR3 has 14 residues. The germline V gene encodes CDR1 SEHNR and CDR2 FQNEAQ (reference sequence). Trimming shortened V by 4 bases and J by 4 bases, and 13 bases separated the two germline ends. The authors reverse transcribed roughly 0.5 to 1 ug RNA with random hexamers. Across 54 Vbeta and 13 Jbeta, TCR beta CDR3 was amplified with immunoSEQ multiplex PCR. Using its own MiXCR run on the immunoSEQ multiplex PCR reads, TCRdb lists one record per CDR3 protein. The sample has about 73,000 distinct CDR3 sequences; 85% to 95% are singletons. This clonotype has just one count. Included as multiple sclerosis controls were treatment-naive patients who had stable or active relapsing-remitting disease. Isolation of CD8+ and CD4+ T cells was performed negatively, whereas enrichment of TEMRA cells was done by FACS.

This receptor was identified in a human donor with multiple sclerosis. Material for sequencing was CD8+ T cells from PBMCs. The chain couples TRBV7-9 to TRBJ2-5; D call uncertain. CDR3 in amino acids: CASSSPADLETQYF. CDR3 bases: TGTGCCAGCAGCTCACCAGCAGATCTAGAGACCCAGTACTTC.